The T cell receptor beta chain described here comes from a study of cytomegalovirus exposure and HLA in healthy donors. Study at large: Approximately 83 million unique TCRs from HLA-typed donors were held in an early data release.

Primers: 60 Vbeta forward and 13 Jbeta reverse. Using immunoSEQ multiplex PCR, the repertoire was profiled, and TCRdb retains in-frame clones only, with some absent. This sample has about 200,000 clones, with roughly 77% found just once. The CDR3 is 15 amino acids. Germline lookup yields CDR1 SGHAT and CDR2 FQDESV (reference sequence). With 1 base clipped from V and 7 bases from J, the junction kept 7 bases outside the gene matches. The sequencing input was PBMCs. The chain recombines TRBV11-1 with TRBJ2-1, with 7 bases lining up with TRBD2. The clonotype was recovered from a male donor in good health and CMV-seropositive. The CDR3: CASSLVPGLPNEQFF. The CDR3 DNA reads TGTGCCAGCAGCTTAGTCCCGGGACTACCTAATGAGCAGTTCTTC.